This entry lists 32 T cell receptor beta chains sequenced from one sample in a study of T cell responses to AZD1222 COVID-19 vaccine. Sequencing was performed with immunoSEQ multiplex PCR; in TCRdb, only in-frame clones are kept and a portion is missing. The table has tens of thousands of clones, approximately 89% seen once; the top ten hold about 5.4%. The material was peripheral blood, obtained 28 days after the second AZD1222 dose. Source of these receptors: an adult who received the AZD1222 COVID-19 vaccine.

This chain links TRBV7-9 with TRBJ2-1; D is unclear. This CDR3 is built from 12 residues. Trimming cost V 10 bases and J 7 bases, with 14 bases left between them. Germline CDR1 and CDR2: SEHNR and FQNEAQ (reference sequence). CDR3 residues: CATAGISNEQFF. The CDR3 DNA reads TGTGCCACAGCAGGTATTAGTAATGAGCAGTTCTTC. Drawing the rest from reference TRBV7-9 and TRBJ2-1, the complete variable domain is DTGVSQNPRHKITKRGQNVTFRCDPISEHNRLYWYRQTLGQGPEFLTYFQNEAQLEKSRLLSDRFSAERPKGSFSTLEIQRTEQGDSAMYLCATAGISNEQFFGPGTRLTVL.

The chain carries TRBV7-2 and TRBJ2-5, with 7 bases that match TRBD2. This CDR3 comprises 16 residues. Germline CDR1 reads SGHTA; CDR2 reads FQGNSA. With 1 base clipped from V and 1 base from J, the junction kept 6 bases outside the gene matches. CDR3 sequence reads: CASSLVWASGQETQYF. As DNA, the CDR3 is TGTGCCAGCAGCTTAGTGTGGGCTAGCGGCCAAGAGACCCAGTACTTC.

V gene TRBV23-1 combines with J gene TRBJ1-2; D call uncertain. TRBV23-1 is filed as an ORF, its function uncertain. The CDR3 is made up of 14 amino acids. Trimming pared 0 bases from V and 4 bases from J, leaving 9 bases between. The CDR3 nucleotides read TGCGCCAGCAGTCAATCTGAGGTCGTCTATGGCTACACCTTC. Protein sequence: CASSQSEVVYGYTF.

The rearrangement links TRBV25-1 to TRBJ2-1, with 9 positions matching TRBD2. V dropped 6 bases and J dropped 7; count of bases not matched to a gene: 4. CDR3 length equals 13 residues. CDR1 MGHDK and CDR2 SYGVNS come from the germline V gene. The CDR3 DNA sequence: TGTGCCAGCAGCGCGGGGGGGCAAAATGAGCAGTTCTTC. It specifies CASSAGGQNEQFF.

The rearrangement links TRBV6-5 to TRBJ2-1, with 7 bases lining up with TRBD1. This CDR3 spans 13 amino acids. Germline V gene data show CDR1 as MNHEY and CDR2 as SVGAGI. The junction had 5 bases not matched to a gene; V was cut back by 5 bases and J by 7 bases. The CDR3 DNA is TGTGCCAGCAGTACGACAGGGTGGAATGAGCAGTTCTTC. Translating it yields CASSTTGWNEQFF.

J is TRBJ1-1 and V is TRBV27; 7 bases line up with TRBD1. CDR3 length equals 14 residues. The V and J ends lost 6 bases and 1 base, in that order; junction bases with no gene match: 5. In germline, CDR1 is MNHEY, CDR2 SMNVEV (reference sequence). CDR3 loop: CASRPGQENTEAFF. The CDR3 nucleotides are TGTGCCAGCAGACCCGGACAGGAGAACACTGAAGCTTTCTTT.

V and J are TRBV19 and TRBJ2-1; D is unresolved. The V and J ends lost 3 bases and 8 bases respectively, with 8 bases between them. Germline V lookup: CDR1 LNHDA, CDR2 SQIVND (reference sequence). CDR3 size: 12 residues. For the CDR3, the DNA is TGTGCCAGTAGTATTCCGCCCCATGAGCAGTTCTTC. Translation: CASSIPPHEQFF.

The chain couples TRBV4-2 to TRBJ2-5; 9 positions agree with TRBD2. Germline values: CDR1 LGHNA, CDR2 YNFKEQ. After removal of 1 base from V and 7 bases from J, the junction contained 7 bases not matched to a gene. The CDR3 length is 15 residues. In DNA form, the CDR3 reads TGTGCCAGCAGCCAAGGCGCTAGCGGGGACGGGACCCAGTACTTC. Protein product: CASSQGASGDGTQYF.

V and J are TRBV6-6 and TRBJ1-2, with D possibly being TRBD1 (6 bases). The CDR3 runs to 14 residues. Germline values: CDR1 MNHNY, CDR2 SVGAGI (reference sequence). The germline V and J ends were trimmed by 6 bases and 5 bases, with 16 bases remaining between them. The chain's CDR3 is CASRDSPSWYGYTF. The CDR3 DNA reads as TGTGCCAGCAGGGACAGTCCCTCATGGTATGGCTACACCTTC.

V and J are TRBV6-5 and TRBJ1-1, with a tentative D call TRBD1 (5 bases). Germline CDR1 MNHEY, CDR2 SVGAGI. V lost 8 bases, J lost 11 bases, and 27 bases lay in between. The CDR3 is 15 amino acids. The CDR3 nucleotides read TGTGCCAGCGTGGATCCGGGGGACCCCCAGAGGGAGGCTTTCTTT. Its translation: CASVDPGDPQREAFF.

This chain connects TRBV28 to TRBJ2-3; unclear D gene. Trimming pared 7 bases from V and 3 bases from J, leaving 20 bases between. Germline CDR1 and CDR2: MDHEN and SYDVKM. The CDR3 consists of 16 residues. The CDR3 nucleotides are TGTGCCAGCACCTTCACCGGTATCCAGAGTACAGATACGCAGTATTTT. Protein sequence: CASTFTGIQSTDTQYF. Drawing the rest from reference TRBV28 and TRBJ2-3, the complete variable domain is DVKVTQSSRYLVKRTGEKVFLECVQDMDHENMFWYRQDPGLGLRLIYFSYDVKMKEKGDIPEGYSVSREKKERFSLILESASTNQTSMYLCASTFTGIQSTDTQYFGPGTRLTVL.

The rearrangement joins TRBV6-1 to TRBJ1-2, with 9 bases matching TRBD1. CDR1 MNHNS and CDR2 SASEGT come from the germline V gene. The CDR3 is 16 residues long. V gave up 4 bases and J gave up 4 bases; unmatched junction bases: 10. CDR3 in amino acids: CASSVLLGQGGYGYTF. CDR3 nucleotide sequence: TGTGCCAGCAGTGTCTTACTGGGACAGGGAGGCTATGGCTACACCTTC.

The J gene is TRBJ1-2, the V gene TRBV12-3 or TRBV12-4; tentatively, D is TRBD1 (5 bases). The CDR3 is made up of 13 amino acids. V lost 6 bases and J 6 bases, leaving 14 bases between the germline ends. DNA for the CDR3: TGTGCCAGCAGGGAGGGGACGGAACATGGCTACACCTTC. It yields the protein CASREGTEHGYTF.

The gene calls are TRBV27 and TRBJ2-2; D ambiguous. CDR1 and CDR2 (germline): MNHEY, SMNVEV (reference sequence). The length of the CDR3 is 15 residues. Between the trimmed V and J ends, which lost 2 bases and 2 bases, there was a span of 9 bases. CDR3 DNA sequence: TGTGCCAGCAGTTTAGGTTACCTCAACACCGGGGAGCTGTTTTTT. Translated, it gives CASSLGYLNTGELFF.

The chain employs TRBV6-2 or TRBV6-3 and TRBJ1-2, with D uncertain. The V gene's germline CDR1 is MNHEY and CDR2 SVGEGT. Trimming cost V 6 bases and J 4 bases, with 12 bases left between them. The CDR3 runs to 13 residues. The CDR3 coding sequence is TGTGCCAGCAGCGTAACAGAGTCCTATGGCTACACCTTC. Its protein product is CASSVTESYGYTF.

The J gene is TRBJ2-7, the V gene TRBV7-2, with D possibly TRBD1 on 6 matching bases. The V and J ends lost 1 base and 6 bases respectively, with 10 bases between them. CDR1 SGHTA and CDR2 FQGNSA come from the germline V gene. The CDR3 totals 13 residues. Here the CDR3 DNA reads TGTGCCAGCAGCTTAGGCCCCAGGGGCGAGCAGTACTTC. It is translated as CASSLGPRGEQYF.

The chain uses TRBV4-2 and TRBJ1-2; tentatively, D is TRBD1 (5 bases). Germline V lookup: CDR1 LGHNA, CDR2 YNFKEQ. The CDR3 covers 16 residues. With 0 bases removed from V and 2 bases from J, the gap between germline ends came to 13 bases. The CDR3 reads CASSQEGRGANYGYTF. In DNA, the CDR3 is TGTGCCAGCAGCCAAGAGGGTAGGGGAGCCAACTATGGCTACACCTTC.

The chain is built from TRBV4-3 and TRBJ2-1, with D perhaps TRBD1 or TRBD2 (5 bases each). Between the trimmed V and J ends, which lost 1 base and 8 bases, there was a span of 15 bases. CDR3 length equals 15 residues. The germline gives CDR1 LGHNA, CDR2 YSLEER. This CDR3 is CASSQGGTDGDEQFF. CDR3 nucleotides: TGCGCCAGCAGCCAAGGGGGGACCGATGGCGATGAGCAGTTCTTC.

The chain carries TRBV3-1 (or the pseudogene TRBV3-2) and TRBJ2-3; TRBD1 matches 9 bases. The V segment lost 0 bases and the J segment 0 bases; nucleotides outside the gene matches: 10. The CDR3 is 19 residues long. Germline-derived CDR1 and CDR2 are LGHDT and YNNKEL (reference sequence). The CDR3 nucleotides read TGTGCCAGCAGCCAAGATCTGTGGGACAGGGCGATGAGCACAGATACGCAGTATTTT. Encoded protein: CASSQDLWDRAMSTDTQYF.

CDR3 residues: CASSYGTKMNTEAFF. Here the CDR3 DNA reads TGCGCCAGCAGCTACGGGACAAAAATGAACACTGAAGCTTTCTTT. The chain employs TRBV4-1 and TRBJ1-1; a possible D gene is TRBD1 (6 bases). From germline, CDR1 is MGHRA and CDR2 YSYEKL. CDR3 length equals 15 residues. Trimming removed 5 bases from V and 0 bases from J, with 13 bases in between.

The V call is TRBV7-2, the J call TRBJ1-5; D is ambiguous. V was shortened by 5 bases and J by 0 bases, with 11 bases between the two germline ends. Germline V gene sequence: CDR1 SGHTA, CDR2 FQGNSA. CDR3 size: 15 residues. Written as DNA, the CDR3 is TGTGCCAGCAGCCTTGAGCGATATAGCAATCAGCCCCAGCATTTT. This codes for CASSLERYSNQPQHF.

The rearrangement links TRBV19 to TRBJ1-5; D remains unclear. Germline V CDR1 and CDR2: LNHDA, SQIVND (reference sequence). The CDR3 consists of 14 residues. The V gene lost 6 bases and the J gene lost 3 bases, with 12 bases spanning the gap. CDR3 sequence reads: CASSTGPNNQPQHF. CDR3 DNA: TGTGCCAGTAGCACCGGACCGAACAATCAGCCCCAGCATTTT.

The chain employs TRBV4-3 and TRBJ2-3; D gene unclear. CDR1 is LGHNA, CDR2 YSLEER, per germline. Trimming stripped 0 bases from V and 1 base from J, with 26 bases between. This CDR3 has 21 amino acids. The CDR3 DNA reads as TGCGCCAGCAGCCAAGATCTGTCGACGGGCAACTACTACCACGGCACAGATACGCAGTATTTT. Its protein is CASSQDLSTGNYYHGTDTQYF.

The chain uses TRBV7-3 and TRBJ2-5; 10 positions agree with TRBD2. The germline gives CDR1 SGHTA, CDR2 FQGTGA. This CDR3 spans 15 amino acids. Trimming removed 5 bases from V and 3 bases from J; junction bases left unmatched: 6. CDR3 in DNA: TGTGCCAGCAGCCCACACCTAGCGGGGGAAGAGACCCAGTACTTC. Protein sequence: CASSPHLAGEETQYF.

This chain joins TRBV5-4 and TRBJ2-7, with TRBD1 matching 9 bases. Per germline, CDR1 SGHNT and CDR2 YYREEE (reference sequence). The CDR3 has 14 amino acids. Trimming at V came to 0 bases and at J to 2 bases, leaving 0 bases not matched to a gene. CDR3 loop: CASSLGTGAYEQYV. CDR3 bases: TGTGCCAGCAGCTTGGGGACAGGGGCCTACGAGCAGTACGTC.

The V call is TRBV10-3, the J call TRBJ2-1; TRBD2 is a possible D gene (6 bases). Germline values: CDR1 ENHRY, CDR2 SYGVKD. V was shortened by 6 bases and J by 2 bases, with 17 bases between the two germline ends. The CDR3 is 16 amino acids. In nucleotides, the CDR3 is TGTGCCATCAGAGCGATTAGCGGACGAACCTACAATGAGCAGTTCTTC. This codes for CAIRAISGRTYNEQFF.

This clone was observed once. The chain is built from TRBV27 and TRBJ2-4, with TRBD2 identical over 7 bases. This CDR3 region has 13 residues. V trimming: 6 bases; J trimming: 8 bases; junction bases outside the gene matches: 7. CDR1 is MNHEY and CDR2 is SMNVEV in the germline V gene (reference sequence). In DNA form, the CDR3 reads TGTGCCAGCAGCCTGCTGGGGGGGGACATTCAGTACTTC. Its translation is CASSLLGGDIQYF.

The CDR3 DNA reads TGTGCCAGCAGCCAGGACAGGGGGACCCAGTACTTC. It is translated as CASSQDRGTQYF. The chain joins TRBV3-1 (or the pseudogene TRBV3-2) to TRBJ2-5; 9 positions agree with TRBD1. Trimming cost V 3 bases and J 7 bases; bases outside gene matches: 0. The germline gives CDR1 LGHDT, CDR2 YNNKEL (reference sequence). The CDR3 has 12 residues.

The CDR3, as DNA: TGTGCCAGCAGCTTGGGGATAACCACAGATACGCAGTATTTT. This sequence encodes CASSLGITTDTQYF. The chain recombines TRBV5-6 with TRBJ2-3; D not resolved. V was cut by 0 bases and J by 2 bases, with 7 bases left in between. The CDR3 has 14 amino acids. Per germline, CDR1 SGHDT and CDR2 YYEEEE.

This sequence joins TRBV7-2 and TRBJ1-1; 9 nucleotides match TRBD1. The J segment lost 5 bases and the V segment lost 4 bases, leaving 5 bases of the junction unmatched. Germline CDR1 is SGHTA and CDR2 is FQGNSA. This CDR3 has 14 residues. CDR3 in DNA: TGTGCCAGCAGCTCGGACAGGGGCGGGACTGAAGCTTTCTTT. This translates into CASSSDRGGTEAFF.

The chain is built from TRBV11-2 and TRBJ2-3, with 9 positions matching TRBD2. The CDR3 has 16 amino acids. V lost 5 bases to trimming and J lost 4 bases; unmatched junction nucleotides: 10. Germline V CDR1 and CDR2: SGHAT, FQNNGV. CDR3 protein: CASSPRGRGGADTQYF. CDR3 nucleotide sequence: TGTGCCAGCAGCCCTAGGGGGCGGGGGGGCGCAGATACGCAGTATTTT.

This clone has only one observation. The rearrangement links TRBV5-6 to TRBJ2-3, with a tentative D call TRBD2 (6 bases). CDR1 is SGHDT, CDR2 YYEEEE, per germline. This CDR3 is 13 amino acids long. Between the trimmed V and J ends, which lost 7 bases and 4 bases, there was a span of 13 bases. The CDR3 reads CASVAGLADTQYF. CDR3 nucleotides: TGTGCCAGCGTCGCGGGGCTAGCAGATACGCAGTATTTT. The full variable domain, rest sourced from reference TRBV5-6 and TRBJ2-3, is DAGVTQSPTHLIKTRGQQVTLRCSPKSGHDTVSWYQQALGQGPQFIFQYYEEEERQRGNFPDRFSGHQFPNYSSELNVNALLLGDSALYLCASVAGLADTQYFGPGTRLTVL.